Shown below are 17 T cell receptor beta chains from a single sample sequenced in a study of blood T cell repertoires in COVID-19. Sequencing used immunoSEQ multiplex PCR; TCRdb keeps in-frame clones, though not all of them. Of 200,000 to 250,000 clones in the sample, approximately 81% were seen once. Sequencing used peripheral blood. The receptors stem from a woman older than 75 with COVID-19, enrolled during active disease.

As regards this clone: The same CDR3 is also encoded by other DNA sequences in this sample. The chain has TRBV2 and TRBJ2-7, with TRBD1 as a possible D gene (6 bases). CDR1 and CDR2 from the germline V gene are SNHLY and FYNNEI. Between the trimmed V and J ends, which lost 6 bases and 4 bases, there was a span of 10 bases. CDR3 length: 12 residues. The CDR3 sequence: CASSEQGYEQYF. CDR3 nucleotide sequence: TGTGCCAGCAGCGAACAGGGTTACGAGCAGTACTTC.

The chain recombines TRBV13 with TRBJ2-7; D is undetermined. There are 13 residues in the CDR3. The V gene lost 2 bases and the J gene lost 3 bases, with 8 bases spanning the gap. From germline, CDR1 is PRHDT and CDR2 FYEKMQ (reference sequence). Written as DNA, the CDR3 is TGTGCCAGCAGCTTACTGGGCAGCTACGAGCAGTACTTC. Protein sequence: CASSLLGSYEQYF.

The chain uses TRBV6-5 and TRBJ1-1; D ambiguous. From germline, CDR1 is MNHEY and CDR2 SVGAGI. CDR3 length: 13 residues. The V gene lost 7 bases and the J gene lost 5 bases, with 14 bases spanning the gap. The CDR3 loop is CASKFGRGTEAFF. The CDR3 bases are TGTGCCAGCAAATTCGGTCGGGGTACTGAAGCTTTCTTT.

This clone was picked up a small number of times. J is TRBJ1-2 and V is TRBV4-2; D is ambiguous. Germline assignment: CDR1 LGHNA and CDR2 YNFKEQ. Deletions cut 2 bases from V and 5 bases from J, with 15 bases between. CDR3 length equals 15 residues. The CDR3 here is CASSQSSIQAYGYTF. CDR3 in DNA: TGTGCCAGCAGCCAATCTTCGATTCAGGCTTATGGCTACACCTTC.

This sequence joins TRBV5-4 and TRBJ2-1; D is possibly TRBD2 (5 bases). V lost 0 bases and J lost 2, with 18 bases in between. The CDR3 has 18 amino acids. Germline lookup yields CDR1 SGHNT and CDR2 YYREEE (reference sequence). In DNA form, the CDR3 reads TGTGCCAGCAGCTTGGGGTCGGTAGCGTGGGCTGCCTACAATGAGCAGTTCTTC. Translation: CASSLGSVAWAAYNEQFF.

The chain has TRBV6-5 and TRBJ1-3, with D perhaps TRBD1 (6 bases). Trimming took off 6 bases at V and 0 bases at J, with 9 bases between the two ends. Germline CDR1 and CDR2: MNHEY and SVGAGI. The CDR3 has 14 amino acids. In DNA, the CDR3 is TGTGCCAGCAGAGGACAGTTCTCTGGAAACACCATATATTTT. Translating gives CASRGQFSGNTIYF.

This chain joins TRBV9 and TRBJ1-1; TRBD1 might be the D (6 bases). This CDR3 is built from 14 residues. V lost 2 bases and J 0 bases, leaving 8 bases between the germline ends. Germline V CDR1 and CDR2: SGDLS, YYNGEE. CDR3 bases: TGTGCCAGCAGCGTTGGACAGATGAACACTGAAGCTTTCTTT. Translation: CASSVGQMNTEAFF.

The V call is TRBV19, the J call TRBJ1-2, with D tentatively TRBD1 (6 bases). This CDR3 is built from 14 residues. Germline assignment: CDR1 LNHDA and CDR2 SQIVND (reference sequence). V was pared by 6 bases and J by 7 bases, with 18 bases between. CDR3 loop: CASSLGTKSRGYTF. The CDR3 region has the DNA TGTGCCAGTAGCCTCGGGACAAAAAGCCGTGGCTACACCTTC.

The rearrangement links TRBV10-3 to TRBJ1-1, with D unresolved. The CDR3 has 14 residues. The germline V gene encodes CDR1 ENHRY and CDR2 SYGVKD. V was cut by 11 bases and J by 6 bases, with 22 bases left in between. CDR3 protein: CAVSVSRQAAEAFF. DNA of the CDR3: TGTGCCGTATCCGTGTCTCGGCAGGCAGCTGAAGCTTTCTTT.

This clone has only a few counts. This chain uses TRBV6-5 with TRBJ2-7; 9 nucleotides match TRBD2. The length of the CDR3 is 13 residues. Germline V gene lookup returns CDR1 MNHEY and CDR2 SVGAGI. J was trimmed by 6 bases and V by 6 bases; bases with no gene match: 6. Written as DNA, the CDR3 is TGTGCCAGCAGACAAAGCGGGGGGCGCGAGCAGTACTTC. Protein product: CASRQSGGREQYF.

The chain joins TRBV19 to TRBJ2-2, with 8 bases lining up with TRBD2. Trimming cost V 7 bases and J 5 bases; bases outside gene matches: 12. The V gene's germline CDR1 is LNHDA and CDR2 SQIVND (reference sequence). The CDR3 sequence is 16 residues long. The CDR3 bases are TGTGCCAGTACCGAAATGGGGACTAGATCTACCGGGGAGCTGTTTTTT. It yields the protein CASTEMGTRSTGELFF. The full variable domain, its missing parts supplied by reference TRBV19 and TRBJ2-2, is DGGITQSPKYLFRKEGQNVTLSCEQNLNHDAMYWYRQDPGQGLRLIYYSQIVNDFQKGDIAEGYSVSREKKESFPLTVTSAQKNPTAFYLCASTEMGTRSTGELFFGEGSRLTVL.

The chain is built from TRBV19 and TRBJ1-2, with TRBD1 identical over 7 bases. This CDR3 comprises 13 residues. Looked up from germline, CDR1 is LNHDA and CDR2 is SQIVND (reference sequence). Trimming removed 5 bases from V and 6 bases from J; junction bases left unmatched: 6. Here the CDR3 reads CASSLGQEDGYTF. For the CDR3, the DNA is TGTGCCAGTAGTCTCGGACAGGAAGATGGCTACACCTTC.

J is TRBJ2-1 and V is TRBV29-1; D remains unclear. This CDR3 region has 12 residues. Trimming took off 1 base at V and 9 bases at J, with 10 bases between the two ends. CDR1 and CDR2 from the germline V gene are SQVTM and ANQGSEA. This chain's CDR3 is CSVEGLGVEQFF. In nucleotides, the CDR3 is TGCAGCGTTGAAGGACTCGGTGTTGAGCAGTTCTTC.

This clone has only one observation. The V gene is TRBV7-3, the J gene TRBJ2-2; TRBD1 matches 9 bases. CDR3 length: 15 amino acids. J lost 6 bases, V lost 5 bases, and 7 bases had no gene match. Germline V lookup: CDR1 SGHTA, CDR2 FQGTGA. CDR3 in amino acids: CASSQGDRDAGELFF. The CDR3 DNA sequence: TGTGCCAGCAGCCAAGGGGACAGGGACGCCGGGGAGCTGTTTTTT.

This chain connects TRBV5-1 to TRBJ2-2; weak D call: TRBD1 (6 bases). The CDR3 runs to 15 residues. The germline V gene encodes CDR1 SGHRS and CDR2 YFSETQ. V was pared by 0 bases and J by 3 bases, with 9 bases between. The CDR3 is CASSLENRDTGELFF. CDR3 in DNA: TGCGCCAGCAGCTTGGAAAACAGGGACACCGGGGAGCTGTTTTTT. Filled out from reference TRBV5-1 and TRBJ2-2, the complete variable domain reads KAGVTQTPRYLIKTRGQQVTLSCSPISGHRSVSWYQQTPGQGLQFLFEYFSETQRNKGNFPGRFSGRQFSNSRSEMNVSTLELGDSALYLCASSLENRDTGELFFGEGSRLTVL.

The chain is built from TRBV9 and TRBJ1-2, with a weak D call TRBD1 (6 bases). Trimming took 0 bases from V and 3 from J, leaving 15 bases between them. The CDR3 spans 16 residues. Germline V gives CDR1 SGDLS, CDR2 YYNGEE. The CDR3 nucleotides are TGTGCCAGCAGCGTAGCCACAGGGTTGCTTCACTATGGCTACACCTTC. Translated, it gives CASSVATGLLHYGYTF.

This clone appeared a single time. The chain uses TRBV19 and TRBJ1-1, with unresolved D. The CDR3 has 14 residues. V shed 10 bases and J shed 1 base, with 16 bases lying between them. CDR1 LNHDA and CDR2 SQIVND come from the germline V gene (reference sequence). Written as DNA, the CDR3 is TGTGCCACCAACCCGCGGACTGCGAACACTGAAGCTTTCTTT. Amino acid sequence: CATNPRTANTEAFF.